The T cell receptor (beta chain) described here comes from a study of human CD8 memory T cell subsets. Points from the study as a whole: Stem-like memory and precursor exhausted T cells were similarly highly diverse; effector memory cells were not. From the Chao1 estimates, stem-like memory T cells appeared to be more diverse than precursor exhausted T cells.

UMI-labeled 5' RACE was used, and it produced the TCR beta libraries. TCRdb re-called the 5' RACE reads; every CDR3 protein appears as one record, without DNA. This table lists 6,000 to 8,000 distinct CDR3 sequences. The CDR3 is 16 residues long. Germline V CDR1 and CDR2: SGHVS, FQNEAQ. Comments on this clonotype: The target antigen is unknown.

Magnetic separation of the negative type served to enrich total CD8+ T cells. RNA came from duplicate vials of about 150,000 sorted CD8+ T cells per subset. The sequence derives from a human donor in good health. Sequenced input: CD8+ T cells from PBMCs. The chain has TRBV7-8 and TRBJ1-1; TCRdb's D gene call, TRBD1, goes unchecked for lack of DNA. The CDR3 reads CASSLAGQGASTEAFF.